This T cell receptor (beta chain) was recovered during a study of blood T cell repertoires in COVID-19. The protocol was immunoSEQ multiplex PCR, while the TCRdb copy is restricted to in-frame clones and leaves out a portion. In the table there are roughly 200,000 clones, 75% to 90% of which are singletons. V was pared by 5 bases and J by 7 bases, with 11 bases between. Germline V lookup: CDR1 MNHEY, CDR2 SMNVEV (reference sequence). This CDR3 has 12 amino acids. Participants, about 18 to 90 years old, spanned 24 US areas. Those designated as exposed participants met a COVID-19 case within 2 weeks before study entry.

This chain joins TRBV27 and TRBJ1-2, with D tentatively TRBD1 (5 bases). Sequenced input: PBMCs or T cells enriched from blood (not recorded which). The receptor comes from a woman aged 30 to 39 who had been exposed to COVID-19. CDR3 DNA: TGTGCCAGCAGTAAGACAGACGGTGGCTACACCTTC. As protein: CASSKTDGGYTF.